This T cell receptor (beta chain) was documented in a study of cytomegalovirus exposure and HLA in healthy donors. About the research overall: The same platform as the approximately 670 first-cohort repertoires was used for the 90 to 150 validation repertoires, a later analysis reported.

Here immunoSEQ multiplex PCR was the method, and the copy in TCRdb shows in-frame clones only, minus some. The sample has 150,000 to 200,000 clones; roughly 88% are singletons. As concerns this clone: Its antigen is undetermined.

Study-level findings and limits: The study put 160 or so TCR beta chains on its list as cytomegalovirus-associated.

The trim removed 4 bases at V and 1 base at J, leaving 10 bases unmatched. The CDR3 has 16 residues. Germline V gene data show CDR1 as SGHDT and CDR2 as YYEEEE. The chain recombines TRBV5-6 with TRBJ1-2; 7 bases line up with TRBD1. Sample: PBMCs. This receptor was taken from a woman younger than 35 in good health and CMV-seronegative. As DNA, the CDR3 is TGTGCCAGCAGCAACCCTGGGACAGACATTAACTATGGCTACACCTTC. Protein sequence: CASSNPGTDINYGYTF. Based on the CDR3 plus reference TRBV5-6 and TRBJ1-2, the full variable domain is DAGVTQSPTHLIKTRGQQVTLRCSPKSGHDTVSWYQQALGQGPQFIFQYYEEEERQRGNFPDRFSGHQFPNYSSELNVNALLLGDSALYLCASSNPGTDINYGYTFGSGTRLTVV.